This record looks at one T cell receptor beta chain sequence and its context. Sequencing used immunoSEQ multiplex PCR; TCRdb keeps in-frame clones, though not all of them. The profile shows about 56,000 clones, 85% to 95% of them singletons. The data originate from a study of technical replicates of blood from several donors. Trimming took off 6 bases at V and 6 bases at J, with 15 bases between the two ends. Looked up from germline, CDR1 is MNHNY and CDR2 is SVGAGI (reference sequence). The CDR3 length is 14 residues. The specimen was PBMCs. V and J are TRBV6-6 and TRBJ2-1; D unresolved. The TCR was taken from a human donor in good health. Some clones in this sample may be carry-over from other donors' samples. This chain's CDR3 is CASSAIRPGNEQFF. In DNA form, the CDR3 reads TGTGCCAGCAGCGCAATCCGCCCGGGCAATGAGCAGTTCTTC.